Listed below are T cell receptor beta chains from one sample, sequenced in a study of OX40 agonist ivuxolimab in advanced cancers. Clones were sequenced by immunoSEQ multiplex PCR, and TCRdb holds only the in-frame ones, with some missing. Of 75,000 to 90,000 clones in the sample, roughly nine tenths were seen once. Material: CD4+ or CD8+ T cells sorted from blood, obtained in a trial of the OX40 agonist ivuxolimab. These receptors originate from an adult with an advanced solid tumor such as melanoma, head and neck, liver or kidney cancer. The CDR3 runs from the conserved cysteine through the conserved F or W. Only part of the rows carry a size: once, few, many, or a class if the clone is expanded.

>.|TRBJ1-1|13|TRBV6-5
CASSPTTVDEAFF
>.|TRBJ2-3|11|TRBV20-1
CSPDSTDTQYF
>.|TRBJ2-1|17|TRBV4-1
CASSQASGGAGVNEQFF
>.|TRBJ1-1|15|TRBV6-5
CASSQQPHMPTEAFF
>.|TRBJ2-5|16|TRBV4-3
CASSQDLGGGGETQYF
>.|TRBJ1-6|14|TRBV27
CASSFAAYNSPLHF
>.|TRBJ2-3|16|TRBV9
CASSGTSGGSTDTQYF
>.|TRBJ1-1|16|TRBV30
CAWSLRTGLGGTEAFF
>.|TRBJ2-5|10|TRBV28
CASSPHPQYF
>.|TRBJ1-5|14|TRBV9
CASSPYGGSQPQHF
>once|TRBJ1-5|13|TRBV27
CASRGNSNQPQHF
>once|TRBJ1-2|13|TRBV19
CATHPGGPYGYTF
>.|TRBJ2-3|14|TRBV30
CAWSVLAFTDTQYF
>once|TRBJ1-2|15|TRBV4-1
CASSQMRGQIHGYTF
>.|TRBJ1-2|14|TRBV28
CASSLSGEFYGYTF
>.|TRBJ1-5|16|TRBV5-1
CASSLAELGGTQPQHF
>once|TRBJ2-1|13|TRBV19
CASSVGSYNEQFF
>.|TRBJ2-2|16|TRBV4-1
CASSQDLREPAGELFF
>once|TRBJ1-1|12|TRBV2
CASTTGNTEAFF